This is a list of T cell receptor beta chains from one sample in a study of blood T cells in healthy people across ages. TCRdb re-derived calls from the 5' RACE reads in MiXCR, one entry per CDR3 protein. Among 1.5 million to 2 million distinct CDR3 sequences listed, roughly 30% were seen once. Sequences were obtained from blood. These receptors originate from a woman aged 25 to 45 in good health. CDR3s include the opening cysteine and the closing phenylalanine or tryptophan.

v_call	j_call	cdr3_aa
TRBV5-1	TRBJ1-2	CASTPSPTGRNYGYTF
TRBV10-3	TRBJ2-3	CAISERSPDTQYF
TRBV24-1	TRBJ2-7	CATSDGGTGYEQYF
TRBV15	TRBJ1-2	CATSIGTGGAYGYTF
TRBV14	TRBJ1-2	CASSQFSGTAYGYTF
TRBV20-1	TRBJ1-2	CSTRVVGYTF
TRBV28	TRBJ2-7	CASSQHRVEQYF
TRBV12-3/TRBV12-4	TRBJ2-6	CASSSRGGHPGANVLTF
TRBV19	TRBJ1-2	CTSSTRGAADYGYTF
TRBV7-9	TRBJ2-1	CASSSLRTGRNEQFF
TRBV5-1	TRBJ1-1	CASSVRGAGRTEAFF
TRBV7-2	TRBJ2-7	CASSMGQAFSYEQYF
TRBV12-5	TRBJ1-5	CASGPQFGQPQHF
TRBV6-5	TRBJ1-2	CASSYDRAYGYTF
TRBV7-8	TRBJ2-7	CASSSPPSGKAYEQYF
TRBV3-1	TRBJ1-2	CASSQGATNYGYTF
TRBV7-9	TRBJ1-6	CASKGGPTNSPLHF
TRBV7-3	TRBJ1-1	CASSLWFRTEAFF
TRBV2	TRBJ2-5	CASSDSGGEQYF
TRBV6-2/TRBV6-3	TRBJ2-1	CASSSDWTASNEQFF
TRBV12-3/TRBV12-4	TRBJ1-1	CASSPIAGATEAFF
TRBV5-6	TRBJ2-2	CASKAAAGELFF
TRBV20-1	TRBJ2-1	CSARDRGLYEQFF
TRBV20-1	TRBJ2-3	CSARAGRGTDTQYF
TRBV11-2	TRBJ2-3	CASSFGALTTDTQYF
TRBV28	TRBJ2-7	CASRPRTSGMGEQYF
TRBV20-1	TRBJ2-3	CSAHRPGSTDTQYF
TRBV12-3/TRBV12-4	TRBJ2-5	CASSLASGRAETQYF
TRBV27	TRBJ2-4	CASSWGRGSKNIQYF
TRBV20-1	TRBJ2-7	CSTRDPGGGAYEQYF
TRBV5-1	TRBJ2-3	CASSFYPGRREDTQYF
TRBV6-2/TRBV6-3	TRBJ1-1	CASSYSWTGTTAEAFF
TRBV7-9	TRBJ2-3	CASSLSSRGDTQYF
TRBV4-1	TRBJ1-1	CASSLLPGQQNTEAFF
TRBV6-2/TRBV6-3	TRBJ1-1	CASSPTGPLNTEAFF